These 17 T cell receptor beta chains share one sample of origin, sequenced in a study of graft-versus-host responses after intestinal transplantation. No antigen is known for these receptors. Assay used: immunoSEQ multiplex PCR; TCRdb lists only in-frame clones, some missing. The top ten clones hold less than 1.5% of a sample with 70,000 to 95,000 clones, just under 95% of them seen once. This sample comprised unstimulated CD8+ T cells sorted from spleen or lymph node cells, obtained before transplant. The receptor source for this set is a human donor who was the organ donor for an intestinal transplant.

The rearrangement joins TRBV18 to TRBJ2-7, with D maybe TRBD1 (6 bases). The CDR3 has 15 residues. CDR1 and CDR2 from the germline V gene are KGHSH and LQKENI. Deletions cut 3 bases from V and 3 bases from J, with 15 bases between. The CDR3 sequence is CASSPTGTTLYEQYF. CDR3 sequence (DNA): TGTGCCAGCTCACCGACCGGGACAACCCTCTACGAGCAGTACTTC. The full variable domain, rest sourced from reference TRBV18 and TRBJ2-7, is NAGVMQNPRHLVRRRGQEARLRCSPMKGHSHVYWYRQLPEEGLKFMVYLQKENIIDESGMPKERFSAEFPKEGPSILRIQQVVRGDSAAYFCASSPTGTTLYEQYFGPGTRLTVT.

This clone was detected only once. V and J are TRBV28 and TRBJ2-7; D is unresolved. V was cut by 2 bases and J by 6 bases, with 8 bases left in between. This CDR3 is built from 12 residues. The germline CDR1 and CDR2 sequences are MDHEN and SYDVKM. Here the CDR3 reads CASSLVTGEQYF. CDR3 coding DNA: TGTGCCAGCAGTTTAGTAACGGGCGAGCAGTACTTC.

This clone was observed once. The chain couples TRBV6-4 to TRBJ2-1, with a tentative D call TRBD2 (5 bases). The CDR3 contains 16 residues. Per the germline V gene, CDR1 is MRHNA and CDR2 is SNTAGT. Trimming shortened V by 5 bases and J by 0 bases, and 14 bases separated the two germline ends. CDR3 nucleotide sequence: TGTGCCAGCAGTACCGGGATTCGAGGCTCCTACAATGAGCAGTTCTTC. It is translated as CASSTGIRGSYNEQFF.

V and J are TRBV11-3 and TRBJ2-3; D possibly corresponds to TRBD1 (6 bases). The CDR3 sequence is 15 residues long. V was cut by 2 bases and J by 3 bases, with 12 bases left in between. Looked up from germline, CDR1 is SGHNT and CDR2 is YENEEA. CDR3 DNA: TGTGCCAGCAGCTTAAGGCAGGGGAGTACAGATACGCAGTATTTT. Translated: CASSLRQGSTDTQYF.

The chain uses TRBV2 and TRBJ2-5, with no clear D. The CDR3 covers 12 residues. The V gene lost 8 bases and the J gene lost 1 base, with 8 bases spanning the gap. CDR1 is SNHLY and CDR2 is FYNNEI in the germline V gene. The CDR3 DNA sequence: TGTGCCAGCGATTCAGGCCAAGAGACCCAGTACTTC. Amino acids: CASDSGQETQYF.

The V gene is TRBV25-1, the J gene TRBJ2-1, with 12 nucleotides matching TRBD2. From germline, CDR1 is MGHDK and CDR2 SYGVNS. The J segment lost 9 bases and the V segment lost 1 base, leaving 4 bases of the junction unmatched. The CDR3 extends over 15 amino acids. CDR3 protein: CASSELLAGGGEQFF. DNA of the CDR3: TGTGCCAGCAGTGAATTACTAGCGGGGGGTGGTGAGCAGTTCTTC.

The V call is TRBV27, the J call TRBJ2-3; D possibly corresponds to TRBD1 (6 bases). The CDR3 runs to 14 residues. V lost 2 bases and J 6 bases, leaving 12 bases between the germline ends. In germline, CDR1 is MNHEY, CDR2 SMNVEV (reference sequence). CDR3 amino acids: CASSLLQGFDTQYF. DNA for the CDR3: TGTGCCAGCAGTTTACTACAGGGATTCGATACGCAGTATTTT.

The rearrangement uses TRBV14 and TRBJ2-7, with TRBD2 as a possible D gene (6 bases). CDR3 length: 14 amino acids. CDR1 and CDR2 (germline): SGHDN, FVKESK. V was cut by 4 bases and J by 2 bases, with 12 bases left in between. The CDR3 protein is CASSPRGGTYEQYF. For the CDR3, the DNA is TGTGCCAGCAGCCCCCGTGGAGGGACCTACGAGCAGTACTTC. The full variable domain, rest sourced from reference TRBV14 and TRBJ2-7, is EAGVTQFPSHSVIEKGQTVTLRCDPISGHDNLYWYRRVMGKEIKFLLHFVKESKQDESGMPNNRFLAERTGGTYSTLKVQPAELEDSGVYFCASSPRGGTYEQYFGPGTRLTVT.

The CDR3 region is CASSSGGSYEQYF. CDR3 sequence (DNA): TGTGCCAGCAGTTCCGGCGGCTCCTACGAGCAGTACTTC. The chain joins TRBV27 to TRBJ2-7; no clear D gene. This CDR3 comprises 13 residues. Germline V gene sequence: CDR1 MNHEY, CDR2 SMNVEV (reference sequence). The V and J ends lost 4 bases and 0 bases respectively, with 7 bases between them.

The gene calls are TRBV5-5 and TRBJ2-2; D remains ambiguous. The germline V and J ends were trimmed by 0 bases and 6 bases, with 3 bases remaining between them. The CDR3 covers 12 residues. The germline V gene encodes CDR1 SGHKS and CDR2 YYEKEE (reference sequence). CDR3 coding DNA: TGTGCCAGCAGCTTGGTCTCCGGGGAGCTGTTTTTT. Translation: CASSLVSGELFF.

The chain recombines TRBV28 with TRBJ1-1, with D uncertain. The V gene's germline CDR1 is MDHEN and CDR2 SYDVKM. The CDR3 consists of 13 residues. Trimming took 6 bases from V and 0 from J, leaving 8 bases between them. The DNA of the CDR3 is TGTGCCAGCAGCTCAGATTTGAACACTGAAGCTTTCTTT. It codes for CASSSDLNTEAFF.

The chain employs TRBV6-6 and TRBJ2-1; 7 bases are a match to TRBD2. CDR1 and CDR2 (germline): MNHNY, SVGAGI (reference sequence). CDR3 length: 16 residues. Trimming took 2 bases from V and 5 from J; bases not matched to a gene: 9. This CDR3 reads CASSYGGDGGNNEQFF. As DNA, the CDR3 is TGTGCCAGCAGTTACGGGGGGGACGGGGGGAACAATGAGCAGTTCTTC.

The V gene is TRBV5-1, the J gene TRBJ2-1; D is ambiguous. V lost 3 bases and J lost 0, with 13 bases in between. There are 16 residues in the CDR3. CDR1 SGHRS and CDR2 YFSETQ come from the germline V gene. This CDR3 is CASSSSWSSSYNEQFF. The CDR3 region has the DNA TGCGCCAGCAGCTCCTCCTGGTCGAGCTCCTACAATGAGCAGTTCTTC.

The rearrangement uses TRBV19 and TRBJ2-7, with 11 bases lining up with TRBD2. The CDR3 runs 16 residues. Germline V CDR1 and CDR2: LNHDA, SQIVND (reference sequence). The junction had 13 bases not matched to a gene; V was cut back by 6 bases and J by 6 bases. The DNA for the CDR3 is TGTGCCAGTAGCAATACTCTAGCGGGAGGATTTGGCGAGCAGTACTTC. Its translation is CASSNTLAGGFGEQYF.

This chain links TRBV4-1 with TRBJ2-7; TRBD1 matches 12 bases. CDR3 length: 15 residues. The trim removed 2 bases at V and 4 bases at J, leaving 3 bases unmatched. Looked up from germline, CDR1 is MGHRA and CDR2 is YSYEKL. The CDR3 protein is CASSQRGQGAYEQYF. DNA of the CDR3: TGCGCCAGCAGCCAACGGGGACAGGGGGCTTACGAGCAGTACTTC.

The rearrangement uses TRBV7-9 and TRBJ2-1; 12 bases are shared with TRBD2. Germline V gene sequence: CDR1 SEHNR, CDR2 FQNEAQ (reference sequence). The CDR3 spans 16 residues. The ends lost 5 bases at V and 6 bases at J; junction bases unmatched: 8. The DNA of the CDR3 is TGTGCCAGCAGCCAGGTACTAGCGGGAGGTCGCAATGAGCAGTTCTTC. Protein product: CASSQVLAGGRNEQFF.

This chain joins TRBV11-2 and TRBJ2-7; 10 bases agree with TRBD2. The ends lost 8 bases at V and 4 bases at J; junction bases unmatched: 8. This CDR3 comprises 14 residues. Per germline, CDR1 SGHAT and CDR2 FQNNGV. The CDR3 loop reads CASLGASGGYEQYF. Written as DNA, the CDR3 is TGTGCCAGCCTGGGCGCTAGCGGGGGATACGAGCAGTACTTC.